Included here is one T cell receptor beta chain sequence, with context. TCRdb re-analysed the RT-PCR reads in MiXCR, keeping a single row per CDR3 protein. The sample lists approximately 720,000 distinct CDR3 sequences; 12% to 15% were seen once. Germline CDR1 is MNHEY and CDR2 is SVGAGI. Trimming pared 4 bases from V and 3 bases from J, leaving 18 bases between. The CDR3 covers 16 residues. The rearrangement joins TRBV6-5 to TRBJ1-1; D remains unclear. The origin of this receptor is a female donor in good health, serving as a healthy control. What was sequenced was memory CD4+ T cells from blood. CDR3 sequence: CASSFLTPGHDTEAFF. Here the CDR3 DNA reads TGTGCCAGCAGTTTTCTGACCCCTGGGCATGACACTGAAGCTTTCTTT.